The 16 T cell receptor beta chains presented below share a single source sample, sequenced in a study of T cell repertoires in cytomegalovirus infection. No antigens are known for them. TCRdb re-analysed the reads in MiXCR, keeping a single row per CDR3 protein. The table lists about 83,000 distinct CDR3 sequences, 20% to 30% of them singletons, with 50% in the top ten. This sample comprised CD8+ T cells from cultured PBMCs, obtained from culture after CMV antigen stimulation. The receptors here all came from a human donor in good health (CMV status not recorded). Some clones in this sample may be carry-over from other donors' samples.

The sample holds many counts of this clonotype. The chain uses TRBV6-9 and TRBJ2-7; weak D call: TRBD1 (6 bases). The V gene lost 8 bases and the J gene lost 0 bases, with 23 bases spanning the gap. This CDR3 has 17 residues. From germline, CDR1 is MNHGY and CDR2 SVAAGI. The DNA for the CDR3 is TGTGCCAGCCTTCTAATGAACAGGGAGTTGAGCTCCTACGAGCAGTACTTC. Its protein product is CASLLMNRELSSYEQYF.

The rearrangement links TRBV4-3 to TRBJ2-5, with 11 nucleotides matching TRBD2. J gave up 3 bases and V 4 bases, and 10 bases lay outside the gene matches. CDR3 length: 17 residues. Germline V gene data show CDR1 as LGHNA and CDR2 as YSLEER. The CDR3 DNA is TGCGCCAGCAGCCCACCGGGGGCGGGACTAGCGGAAGAGACCCAGTACTTC. As protein: CASSPPGAGLAEETQYF.

This chain connects TRBV19 to TRBJ2-2; 12 nucleotides line up with TRBD1. Germline CDR1 LNHDA, CDR2 SQIVND (reference sequence). The ends lost 8 bases at V and 6 bases at J; junction bases unmatched: 7. CDR3 length equals 15 residues. In DNA, the CDR3 is TGTGCCAGTTTGCGGGACAGGGGGCTTCCCGGGGAGCTGTTTTTT. This translates into CASLRDRGLPGELFF.

This clonotype has at least ten counts. The rearrangement uses TRBV6-2 or TRBV6-3 and TRBJ2-7; TRBD2 is a possible D gene (5 bases). This CDR3 is 14 amino acids long. Looked up from germline, CDR1 is MNHEY and CDR2 is SVGEGT. The ends were cut back, 4 bases at V and 5 bases at J, with 15 bases in the middle. The CDR3 sequence is CASSWAGSGNEQYF. CDR3 DNA sequence: TGTGCCAGCAGTTGGGCAGGCTCGGGGAACGAGCAGTACTTC.

Points on this clonotype: A much larger clone differs from this one at a single base, so this may be a read error. This chain's CDR3 is CAGSLGGETDTQYF. CDR3 DNA: TGTGCCGGCAGCTTAGGGGGAGAGACAGATACGCAGTATTTT. This rearrangement joins TRBV7-9 to TRBJ2-3; D may be TRBD1 (6 bases). Germline V CDR1 and CDR2: SEHNR, FQNEAQ (reference sequence). The CDR3 spans 14 residues.

This chain links TRBV4-1 with TRBJ1-6; D gene unclear. The ends were cut back, 0 bases at V and 13 bases at J, with 10 bases in the middle. Germline assignment: CDR1 MGHRA and CDR2 YSYEKL. CDR3 length equals 13 residues. CDR3 sequence: CASSQEGVGPLHF. The CDR3 coding sequence is TGCGCCAGCAGCCAAGAAGGTGTGGGTCCCCTCCACTTT.

The chain combines TRBV11-2 with TRBJ1-5; D uncertain. This CDR3 is built from 16 residues. V lost 0 bases, J lost 0 bases, and 9 bases lay in between. Germline CDR1 reads SGHAT; CDR2 reads FQNNGV. CDR3 loop: CASSLDGGDSNQPQHF. In DNA form, the CDR3 reads TGTGCCAGCAGCTTAGATGGTGGGGATAGCAATCAGCCCCAGCATTTT.

The rearrangement links TRBV19 to TRBJ2-7, with D maybe TRBD2 (6 bases). Trimming left V 3 bases short and J 0 bases short, with 12 bases between. CDR1 is LNHDA and CDR2 is SQIVND in the germline V gene (reference sequence). The CDR3 has 15 amino acids. Here the CDR3 DNA reads TGTGCCAGTAGTATTTCCCCCGGGAGCTCCTACGAGCAGTACTTC. Translation: CASSISPGSSYEQYF.

The rearrangement uses TRBV15 and TRBJ1-2, with 8 bases identical to TRBD1. The J segment lost 7 bases and the V segment lost 0 bases, leaving 7 bases of the junction unmatched. The germline V gene encodes CDR1 LNHNV and CDR2 YYDKDF (reference sequence). There are 15 residues in the CDR3. The CDR3 nucleotides read TGTGCCACCAGCAGAGATCGACAGGGGCGCGCTGGCTACACCTTC. Translation gives CATSRDRQGRAGYTF.

This clonotype was detected only a few times. This chain joins TRBV6-5 and TRBJ1-4, with no clear D. Per germline, CDR1 MNHEY and CDR2 SVGAGI. The CDR3 is 15 residues long. V lost 2 bases and J lost 4, with 11 bases in between. The CDR3 protein is CASSYEPGLNEKLFF. DNA of the CDR3: TGTGCCAGCAGTTACGAGCCAGGACTTAATGAAAAACTGTTTTTT.

This clonotype is termed medium-sized. The chain recombines TRBV27 with TRBJ2-1, with D hard to call. V lost 2 bases to trimming and J lost 5 bases, with 13 bases between them. Germline V gene sequence: CDR1 MNHEY, CDR2 SMNVEV (reference sequence). This CDR3 is built from 15 residues. This CDR3 is CASSLNSGKNNEQFF. In DNA, the CDR3 is TGTGCCAGCAGTTTAAACTCGGGTAAGAACAATGAGCAGTTCTTC.

This clonotype occurred a few times. The genes are TRBV20-1 and TRBJ2-1; D possibly corresponds to TRBD2 (5 bases). From germline, CDR1 is DFQATT and CDR2 SNEGSKA (reference sequence). This CDR3 spans 15 amino acids. The ends were cut back, 0 bases at V and 6 bases at J, with 15 bases in the middle. DNA of the CDR3: TGCAGTGCTAGAGATCGTGAGGGCGTCGTCAATGAGCAGTTCTTC. Translated: CSARDREGVVNEQFF.

This rearrangement joins TRBV4-3 to TRBJ1-1; D might be TRBD1 (6 bases). The CDR3 is 17 residues long. Trimming took off 0 bases at V and 0 bases at J, with 14 bases between the two ends. Germline V gives CDR1 LGHNA, CDR2 YSLEER. DNA for the CDR3: TGCGCCAGCAGCCAAGAGATTAGAGGGGGGATGAACACTGAAGCTTTCTTT. Translation gives CASSQEIRGGMNTEAFF.

This clonotype was observed a handful of times. This chain connects TRBV5-1 to TRBJ2-7; D may be TRBD1 (5 bases). CDR1 SGHRS and CDR2 YFSETQ come from the germline V gene. The CDR3 contains 16 residues. V lost 4 bases to trimming and J lost 0 bases, with 17 bases between them. The CDR3 reads CASSPARGIASYEQYF. The CDR3 nucleotides are TGCGCCAGCAGCCCAGCTAGGGGAATAGCCTCCTACGAGCAGTACTTC.

This clonotype was seen only a few times. This chain joins TRBV7-3 and TRBJ1-2; D may be TRBD1 (6 bases). This CDR3 spans 19 amino acids. Germline V gene lookup returns CDR1 SGHTA and CDR2 FQGTGA. Trimming left V 5 bases short and J 5 bases short, with 30 bases between. The CDR3 DNA reads TGTGCCAGCAGCAACAATAGTTTACCTGGGCAGGGGAGAAGATATGGCTACACCTTC. This translates into CASSNNSLPGQGRRYGYTF.

This chain links TRBV19 with TRBJ2-7; 10 bases align to TRBD2. Germline CDR1 reads LNHDA; CDR2 reads SQIVND (reference sequence). The CDR3 contains 19 residues. V lost 5 bases, J lost 1 base, and 17 bases stayed unmatched. CDR3 region: CASSALHEAGGLGSYEQYF. CDR3 nucleotide sequence: TGTGCCAGTAGTGCCTTACATGAAGCGGGAGGGCTGGGGTCCTACGAGCAGTACTTC.